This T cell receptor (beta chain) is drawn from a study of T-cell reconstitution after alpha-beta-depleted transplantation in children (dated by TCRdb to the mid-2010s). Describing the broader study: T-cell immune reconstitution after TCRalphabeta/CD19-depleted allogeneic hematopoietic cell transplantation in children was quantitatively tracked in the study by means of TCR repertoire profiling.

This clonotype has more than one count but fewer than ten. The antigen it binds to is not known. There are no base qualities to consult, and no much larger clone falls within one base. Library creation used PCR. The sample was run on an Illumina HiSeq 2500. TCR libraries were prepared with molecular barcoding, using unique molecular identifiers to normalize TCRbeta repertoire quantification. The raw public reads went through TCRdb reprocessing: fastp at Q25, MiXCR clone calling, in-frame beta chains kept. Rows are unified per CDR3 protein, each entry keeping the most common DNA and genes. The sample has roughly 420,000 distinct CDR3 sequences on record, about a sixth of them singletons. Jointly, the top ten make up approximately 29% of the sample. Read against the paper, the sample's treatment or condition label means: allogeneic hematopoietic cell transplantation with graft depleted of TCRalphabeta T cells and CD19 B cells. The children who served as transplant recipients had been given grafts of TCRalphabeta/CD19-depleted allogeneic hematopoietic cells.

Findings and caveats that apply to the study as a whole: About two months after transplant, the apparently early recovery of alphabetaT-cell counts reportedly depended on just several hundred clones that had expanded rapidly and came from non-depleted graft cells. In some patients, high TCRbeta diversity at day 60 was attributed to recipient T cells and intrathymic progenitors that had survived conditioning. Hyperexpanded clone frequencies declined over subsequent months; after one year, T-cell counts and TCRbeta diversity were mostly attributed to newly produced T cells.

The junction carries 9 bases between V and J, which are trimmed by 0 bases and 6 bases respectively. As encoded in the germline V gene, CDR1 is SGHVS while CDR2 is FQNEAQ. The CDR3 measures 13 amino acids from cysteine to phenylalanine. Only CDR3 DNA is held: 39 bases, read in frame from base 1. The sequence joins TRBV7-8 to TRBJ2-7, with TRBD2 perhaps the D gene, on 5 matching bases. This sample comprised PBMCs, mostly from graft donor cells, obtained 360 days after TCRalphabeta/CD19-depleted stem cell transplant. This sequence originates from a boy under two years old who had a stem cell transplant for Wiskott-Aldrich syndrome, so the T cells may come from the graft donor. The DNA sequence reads TGTGCCAGCAGCTTAGCGGGAGAGCTCGAGCAGTACTTC. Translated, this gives CASSLAGELEQYF. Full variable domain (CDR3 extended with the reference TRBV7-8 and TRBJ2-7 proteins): GAGVSQSPRYKVAKRGQDVALRCDPISGHVSLFWYQQALGQGPEFLTYFQNEAQLDKSGLPSDRFFAERPEGSVSTLKIQRTQQEDSAVYLCASSLAGELEQYFGPGTRLTVT.